The next 10 T cell receptor beta chains were all read from a single sample in a study of beta chain features in type 1 diabetes. Expressed TCRB transcripts got sequenced, as all isolated RNA was reverse transcribed. Here immunoSEQ multiplex PCR was the method, and the copy in TCRdb shows in-frame clones only, minus some. The table includes around 300,000 clones, about 8% detected once. Material for sequencing was central memory CD4+ T cells from blood. The origin of the receptors is a woman between 18 and 29 years old in good health.

The table lists this clone with a few counts. The DNA of the CDR3 is TGTGCCAGCACCGACGGACAGGGGGCGGGCTACACCTTC. It yields the protein CASTDGQGAGYTF. The V gene is TRBV5-6, the J gene TRBJ1-2; 11 nucleotides agree with TRBD1. After removal of 6 bases from V and 8 bases from J, the junction contained 6 bases not matched to a gene. Germline values: CDR1 SGHDT, CDR2 YYEEEE. The CDR3 has 13 residues.

This chain uses TRBV5-1 with TRBJ1-4; D remains unclear. V was cut by 3 bases and J by 5 bases, with 11 bases left in between. CDR1 is SGHRS, CDR2 YFSETQ, per germline. The CDR3 loop spans 14 amino acids. CDR3 in DNA: TGCGCCAGCAGCTCTGGAACGGAGAATGAAAAACTGTTTTTT. Protein sequence: CASSSGTENEKLFF.

As for this clone: The same CDR3 also results from other DNA sequences found in this sample. The genes are TRBV2 and TRBJ1-1, with D unresolved. Germline-derived CDR1 and CDR2 are SNHLY and FYNNEI. The CDR3 runs 13 residues. V lost 4 bases, J lost 1 base, and 7 bases lay in between. CDR3 nucleotide sequence: TGTGCCAGCAGTGGGAGAGGGAACACTGAAGCTTTCTTT. Translation: CASSGRGNTEAFF.

CDR3 in amino acids: CASSLYQGDTEAFF. For the CDR3, the DNA is TGTGCCAGCAGCTTATACCAGGGCGACACTGAAGCTTTCTTT. The chain combines TRBV7-9 with TRBJ1-1, with D maybe TRBD1 (5 bases). The CDR3 runs 14 residues. V gave up 2 bases and J gave up 3 bases, with 10 bases separating them. Germline CDR1 is SEHNR and CDR2 is FQNEAQ (reference sequence).

A few counts support this clone. The chain has TRBV2 and TRBJ2-7, with TRBD1 matching 7 bases. The CDR3 length is 14 residues. CDR1 is SNHLY and CDR2 is FYNNEI in the germline V gene. The V gene end was trimmed by 1 base and the J gene end by 3 bases; junction bases not matched to a gene: 3. CDR3 protein: CASSEDRGDYEQYF. The CDR3 nucleotides are TGTGCCAGCAGTGAAGACAGGGGAGACTACGAGCAGTACTTC.

V usage is TRBV11-2 and J usage is TRBJ2-1, with D possibly TRBD2 on 5 matching bases. Germline loops: CDR1 SGHAT, CDR2 FQNNGV. The V and J ends lost 6 bases and 1 base respectively, with 10 bases between them. This CDR3 region has 14 residues. The CDR3 DNA follows: TGTGCCAGCAGATCCCGCGGGTCCTACAATGAGCAGTTCTTC. Translated: CASRSRGSYNEQFF.

This clone has more than one count but fewer than ten. V is TRBV9 and J is TRBJ2-2; D tentatively reads TRBD1 or TRBD2 (5 bases each). The V and J ends lost 4 bases and 6 bases respectively, with 19 bases between them. The CDR3 covers 16 residues. Germline loops: CDR1 SGDLS, CDR2 YYNGEE. The CDR3 is CASSFTSVRGAGELFF. The CDR3 DNA sequence: TGTGCCAGCAGCTTCACATCGGTTCGGGGCGCCGGGGAGCTGTTTTTT.

The chain is built from TRBV4-2 and TRBJ2-7, with 13 bases fitting TRBD2. This CDR3 is built from 16 residues. The V segment lost 2 bases and the J segment 6 bases; nucleotides outside the gene matches: 7. Germline values: CDR1 LGHNA, CDR2 YNFKEQ. The CDR3 loop reads CASSQSRTSGSSEQYF. The CDR3 DNA reads as TGTGCCAGCAGCCAAAGCAGGACTAGCGGGAGCTCCGAGCAGTACTTC.

The chain couples TRBV5-4 to TRBJ2-5; possible D gene TRBD2, 6 bases. CDR1 is SGHNT and CDR2 is YYREEE in the germline V gene (reference sequence). V lost 4 bases and J 1 base, leaving 11 bases between the germline ends. The CDR3 has 14 residues. The CDR3 sequence: CASSQEGLQETQYF. Here the CDR3 DNA reads TGTGCCAGCAGCCAGGAGGGACTCCAAGAGACCCAGTACTTC.

This clone was seen more than once but under ten times. The chain has TRBV27 and TRBJ2-1; no definite D call. V lost 4 bases and J 1 base, leaving 11 bases between the germline ends. The CDR3 length is 15 residues. Germline lookup yields CDR1 MNHEY and CDR2 SMNVEV (reference sequence). The CDR3 DNA is TGTGCCAGCAGTTCAGCCCTGAGGTCCTACAATGAGCAGTTCTTC. Translating gives CASSSALRSYNEQFF.